This section outlines one T cell receptor beta chain sequence together with its context. Germline V gene sequence: CDR1 SNHLY, CDR2 FYNNEI. The CDR3 runs to 14 residues. This sample is part of a study of cytomegalovirus exposure and HLA in healthy donors. It was with 60 Vbeta and 13 Jbeta primers that the PCR ran. The protocol was immunoSEQ multiplex PCR, while the TCRdb copy is restricted to in-frame clones and leaves out a portion. The table has around 240,000 clones, 82% seen once. The receptor comes from a woman aged 35 to 49 in good health and CMV-seropositive. The sample consisted of PBMCs. This chain uses TRBV2 with TRBJ2-5; D is possibly TRBD1 (6 bases). With the DNA end fitting TRBJ2-7 better, the J assignment may be wrong. The CDR3 is CASSVQGLSDEQYF. The CDR3 nucleotides read TGTGCCAGCAGTGTGCAGGGGCTTAGCGACGAGCAGTACTTC.